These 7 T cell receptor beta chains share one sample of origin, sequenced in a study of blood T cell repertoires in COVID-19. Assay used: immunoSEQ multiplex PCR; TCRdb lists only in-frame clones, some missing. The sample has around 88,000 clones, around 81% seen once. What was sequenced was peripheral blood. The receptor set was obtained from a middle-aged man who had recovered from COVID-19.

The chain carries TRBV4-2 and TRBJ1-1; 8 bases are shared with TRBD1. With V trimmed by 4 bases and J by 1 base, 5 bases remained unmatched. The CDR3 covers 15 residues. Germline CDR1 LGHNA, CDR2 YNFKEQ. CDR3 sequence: CASSPLGTGNTEAFF. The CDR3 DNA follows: TGTGCCAGCAGCCCCCTAGGGACAGGGAACACTGAAGCTTTCTTT.

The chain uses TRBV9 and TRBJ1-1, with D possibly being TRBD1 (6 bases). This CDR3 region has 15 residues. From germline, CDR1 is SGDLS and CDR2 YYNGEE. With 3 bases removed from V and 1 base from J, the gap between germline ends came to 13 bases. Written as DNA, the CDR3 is TGTGCCAGCAGCGCCATGACAGGCCAGAACACTGAAGCTTTCTTT. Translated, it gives CASSAMTGQNTEAFF.

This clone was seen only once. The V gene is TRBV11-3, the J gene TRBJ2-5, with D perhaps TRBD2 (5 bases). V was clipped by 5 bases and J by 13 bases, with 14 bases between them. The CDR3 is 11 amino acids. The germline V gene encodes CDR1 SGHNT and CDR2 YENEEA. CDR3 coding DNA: TGTGCCAGCAGCCCTTGGGAGCTCTGGTACTTC. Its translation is CASSPWELWYF. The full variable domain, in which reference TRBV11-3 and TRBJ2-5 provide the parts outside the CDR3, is EAGVVQSPRYKIIEKKQPVAFWCNPISGHNTLYWYLQNLGQGPELLIRYENEEAVDDSQLPKDRFSAERLKGVDSTLKIQPAELGDSAVYLCASSPWELWYFGPGTRLLVL.

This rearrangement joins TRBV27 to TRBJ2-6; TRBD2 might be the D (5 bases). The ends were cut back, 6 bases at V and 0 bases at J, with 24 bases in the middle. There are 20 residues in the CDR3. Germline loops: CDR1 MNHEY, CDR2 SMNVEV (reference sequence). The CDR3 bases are TGTGCCAGCAGATTCCGATTGGGAGTAGGGTTCGGCTCTGGGGCCAACGTCCTGACTTTC. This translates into CASRFRLGVGFGSGANVLTF.

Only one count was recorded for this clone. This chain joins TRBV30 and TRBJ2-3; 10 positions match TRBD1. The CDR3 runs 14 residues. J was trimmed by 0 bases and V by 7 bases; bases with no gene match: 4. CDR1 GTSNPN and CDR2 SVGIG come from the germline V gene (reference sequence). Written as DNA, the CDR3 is TGTGCCTTGACAGGGGGCGTCAGCACAGATACGCAGTATTTT. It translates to CALTGGVSTDTQYF.

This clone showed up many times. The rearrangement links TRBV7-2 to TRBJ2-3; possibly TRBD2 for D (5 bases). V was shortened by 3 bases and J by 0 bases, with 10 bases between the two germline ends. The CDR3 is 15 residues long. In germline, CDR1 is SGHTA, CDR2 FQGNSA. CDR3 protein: CASSFGGRSTDTQYF. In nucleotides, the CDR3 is TGTGCCAGCAGCTTCGGCGGGCGAAGCACAGATACGCAGTATTTT.

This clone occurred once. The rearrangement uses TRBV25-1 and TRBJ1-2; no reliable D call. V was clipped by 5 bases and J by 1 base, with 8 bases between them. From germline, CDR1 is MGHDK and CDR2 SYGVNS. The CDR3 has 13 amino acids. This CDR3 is CASSHTVNYGYTF. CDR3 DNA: TGTGCCAGCAGTCATACGGTTAACTATGGCTACACCTTC.